This entry lists 30 T cell receptor beta chains sequenced from one sample in a study of long-term antiretroviral therapy in people with HIV. Sequencing used immunoSEQ v3.0 at survey level. Libraries were prepared by immunoSEQ multiplex PCR; TCRdb keeps only in-frame clonotypes and omits some of them. Of 29,000 or so clones listed, around 93% are singletons. The material was unsorted PBMCs, obtained 7.4 years after starting antiretroviral therapy. The receptors come from a man between 45 and 60 years old with HIV.

The gene calls are TRBV5-4 and TRBJ2-6, with 7 bases lining up with TRBD1. V trimming: 4 bases; J trimming: 1 base; junction bases outside the gene matches: 11. This CDR3 contains 18 residues. The germline gives CDR1 SGHNT, CDR2 YYREEE (reference sequence). This CDR3 reads CASSTNRQGASGANVLTF. CDR3 nucleotide sequence: TGTGCCAGCAGCACAAACAGACAGGGCGCGTCTGGGGCCAACGTCCTGACTTTC.

The chain recombines TRBV4-1 with TRBJ2-7; TRBD1 might be the D (6 bases). The CDR3 is 14 residues long. Per germline, CDR1 MGHRA and CDR2 YSYEKL. V was cut by 4 bases and J by 3 bases, with 13 bases left in between. The CDR3 reads CASSPRQDNYEQYF. CDR3 DNA sequence: TGCGCCAGCAGCCCGCGACAGGATAACTACGAGCAGTACTTC.

The rearrangement joins TRBV6-1 to TRBJ2-2; TRBD1 matches 9 bases. Germline CDR1 and CDR2: MNHNS and SASEGT. Trimming removed 5 bases from V and 5 bases from J; junction bases left unmatched: 3. There are 14 residues in the CDR3. CDR3 amino acids: CASSRDRETGELFF. The CDR3 DNA reads as TGTGCCAGCAGTCGGGACAGGGAAACCGGGGAGCTGTTTTTT.

The J gene is TRBJ2-2, the V gene TRBV4-3; TRBD2 agrees at 7 bases. This CDR3 has 14 residues. The junction had 2 bases not matched to a gene; V was cut back by 3 bases and J by 4 bases. From germline, CDR1 is LGHNA and CDR2 YSLEER. CDR3 nucleotides: TGCGCCAGCAGCCAGGGACTAACCACCGGGGAGCTGTTTTTT. Amino acid sequence: CASSQGLTTGELFF.

The J gene is TRBJ1-1, the V gene TRBV30; 7 nucleotides line up with TRBD1. The CDR3 runs to 13 residues. The V segment lost 8 bases and the J segment 1 base; nucleotides outside the gene matches: 7. Per germline, CDR1 GTSNPN and CDR2 SVGIG (reference sequence). The CDR3 loop reads CASGQAPNTEAFF. The DNA for the CDR3 is TGTGCCAGCGGACAGGCGCCGAACACTGAAGCTTTCTTT. The whole variable domain, remainder taken from reference TRBV30 and TRBJ1-1, is SQTIHQWPATLVQPVGSPLSLECTVEGTSNPNLYWYRQAAGRGLQLLFYSVGIGQISSEVPQNLSASRPQDRQFILSSKKLLLSDSGFYLCASGQAPNTEAFFGQGTRLTVV.

The gene calls are TRBV5-6 and TRBJ2-7; TRBD1 matches 7 bases. The V and J ends lost 2 bases and 2 bases, in that order; junction bases with no gene match: 7. The germline V gene encodes CDR1 SGHDT and CDR2 YYEEEE. The CDR3 extends over 15 amino acids. CDR3 nucleotides: TGTGCCAGCAGCTTTACAGGGGTGAGGCCCTACGAGCAGTACTTC. It specifies CASSFTGVRPYEQYF.

The genes are TRBV6-4 and TRBJ2-7; 7 bases are a match to TRBD1. Looked up from germline, CDR1 is MRHNA and CDR2 is SNTAGT. The length of the CDR3 is 16 residues. The V segment lost 2 bases and the J segment 1 base; nucleotides outside the gene matches: 8. Here the CDR3 reads CASSDQGGLGSYEQYF. The CDR3 nucleotides are TGTGCCAGCAGTGACCAAGGGGGCTTAGGATCCTACGAGCAGTACTTC.

The chain carries TRBV5-1 and TRBJ1-1; D remains unclear. Trimming took 2 bases from V and 1 from J, leaving 21 bases between them. There are 18 residues in the CDR3. Germline CDR1 SGHRS, CDR2 YFSETQ. CDR3 nucleotide sequence: TGCGCCAGCAGCTTTCCACCCGAGGAGGTACGGGGGAACACTGAAGCTTTCTTT. Translating it yields CASSFPPEEVRGNTEAFF. Full variable domain (outside the CDR3, taken from reference TRBV5-1 and TRBJ1-1): KAGVTQTPRYLIKTRGQQVTLSCSPISGHRSVSWYQQTPGQGLQFLFEYFSETQRNKGNFPGRFSGRQFSNSRSEMNVSTLELGDSALYLCASSFPPEEVRGNTEAFFGQGTRLTVV.

V and J are TRBV6-5 and TRBJ2-7; D not resolved. V lost 8 bases to trimming and J lost 4 bases, with 12 bases between them. The CDR3 spans 12 residues. From germline, CDR1 is MNHEY and CDR2 SVGAGI. The DNA of the CDR3 is TGTGCCAGCCGAGGACGGTCATACGAGCAGTACTTC. Protein product: CASRGRSYEQYF.

The V and J genes are TRBV29-1 and TRBJ2-7; 10 bases match TRBD1. The trim removed 1 base at V and 4 bases at J, leaving 13 bases unmatched. From germline, CDR1 is SQVTM and CDR2 ANQGSEA. This CDR3 has 17 amino acids. CDR3 in DNA: TGCAGCGTTGAAGTCCGAAGGGGGACAGGGGTTATGTACGAGCAGTACTTC. This encodes CSVEVRRGTGVMYEQYF.

The chain couples TRBV19 to TRBJ2-7; D may correspond to TRBD1 or TRBD2 (7 bases each). V lost 1 base, J lost 2 bases, and 9 bases lay in between. The CDR3 is 14 residues long. Germline values: CDR1 LNHDA, CDR2 SQIVND (reference sequence). The chain's CDR3 is CASSIAGGAYEQYF. As DNA, the CDR3 is TGTGCCAGTAGTATAGCAGGGGGGGCCTACGAGCAGTACTTC.

The rearrangement joins TRBV15 to TRBJ2-3; 9 positions match TRBD2. V trimming: 1 base; J trimming: 0 bases; junction bases outside the gene matches: 2. Germline V CDR1 and CDR2: LNHNV, YYDKDF (reference sequence). The CDR3 has 16 residues. The CDR3: CATSRGLAESTDTQYF. The CDR3 nucleotides are TGTGCCACCAGCAGAGGACTAGCGGAGAGCACAGATACGCAGTATTTT.

This chain connects TRBV4-1 to TRBJ1-1, with a weak D call TRBD1 (6 bases). CDR1 is MGHRA, CDR2 YSYEKL, per germline. Trimming took 3 bases from V and 4 from J, leaving 9 bases between them. This CDR3 contains 13 residues. The chain's CDR3 is CASSQPGATEAFF. The CDR3 DNA reads TGCGCCAGCAGCCAGCCAGGGGCCACTGAAGCTTTCTTT.

The V call is TRBV19, the J call TRBJ1-5; tentative D call: TRBD1 (6 bases). The V end lost 8 bases, the J end lost 5 bases, and 16 bases lay between the germline ends. Germline V gives CDR1 LNHDA, CDR2 SQIVND (reference sequence). CDR3 length: 14 residues. DNA for the CDR3: TGTGCCAGTGGAATTCAGGGGAGGGATCAGCCCCAGCATTTT. It translates to CASGIQGRDQPQHF. Using reference TRBV19 and TRBJ1-5 for the parts outside the CDR3, the full variable domain is DGGITQSPKYLFRKEGQNVTLSCEQNLNHDAMYWYRQDPGQGLRLIYYSQIVNDFQKGDIAEGYSVSREKKESFPLTVTSAQKNPTAFYLCASGIQGRDQPQHFGDGTRLSIL.

CDR3 region: CASSLVQGEGQYF. The CDR3 coding sequence is TGTGCCAGCAGCTTGGTCCAGGGAGAGGGGCAGTACTTC. The chain links TRBV5-6 to TRBJ2-4; TRBD1 or TRBD2 may be the D gene (5 bases each). The CDR3 runs to 13 residues. Germline values: CDR1 SGHDT, CDR2 YYEEEE. The V gene lost 0 bases and the J gene lost 13 bases, with 14 bases spanning the gap. The variable domain in full, with the rest retrieved from reference TRBV5-6 and TRBJ2-4, is DAGVTQSPTHLIKTRGQQVTLRCSPKSGHDTVSWYQQALGQGPQFIFQYYEEEERQRGNFPDRFSGHQFPNYSSELNVNALLLGDSALYLCASSLVQGEGQYFGAGTRLSVL.

V usage is TRBV18 and J usage is TRBJ2-1; no firm D call. The CDR3 runs 15 residues. Trimming took 3 bases from V and 0 from J, leaving 9 bases between them. CDR1 is KGHSH and CDR2 is LQKENI in the germline V gene. The CDR3 region is CASSPAGPSYNEQFF. CDR3 sequence (DNA): TGTGCCAGCTCACCGGCCGGCCCCTCCTACAATGAGCAGTTCTTC.

The chain has TRBV7-9 and TRBJ1-1; 10 bases line up with TRBD1. V gave up 4 bases and J gave up 7 bases; unmatched junction bases: 3. The CDR3 totals 13 residues. From germline, CDR1 is SEHNR and CDR2 FQNEAQ (reference sequence). This chain's CDR3 is CASSSRDRGEAFF. The CDR3 coding sequence is TGTGCCAGCAGCTCCCGGGACAGGGGTGAAGCTTTCTTT.

The chain combines TRBV6-1 with TRBJ2-1; 8 positions match TRBD1. Germline V CDR1 and CDR2: MNHNS, SASEGT. The CDR3 covers 13 residues. J gave up 6 bases and V 6 bases, and 4 bases lay outside the gene matches. The chain's CDR3 is CASRRQGSNEQFF. Written as DNA, the CDR3 is TGTGCCAGCAGAAGACAGGGGAGCAATGAGCAGTTCTTC.

The V gene is TRBV5-4, the J gene TRBJ2-3, with 8 positions matching TRBD2. This CDR3 has 16 residues. With 7 bases clipped from V and 0 bases from J, the junction kept 10 bases outside the gene matches. Germline loops: CDR1 SGHNT, CDR2 YYREEE (reference sequence). DNA of the CDR3: TGTGCCAGCGGACTTGCGGGGGGTGAAAGCACAGATACGCAGTATTTT. Its translation is CASGLAGGESTDTQYF. The variable domain in full, completed from reference TRBV5-4 and TRBJ2-3, reads ETGVTQSPTHLIKTRGQQVTLRCSSQSGHNTVSWYQQALGQGPQFIFQYYREEENGRGNFPPRFSGLQFPNYSSELNVNALELDDSALYLCASGLAGGESTDTQYFGPGTRLTVL.

The V gene is TRBV7-2, the J gene TRBJ2-3; 9 bases align to TRBD2. Germline assignment: CDR1 SGHTA and CDR2 FQGNSA. This CDR3 has 17 amino acids. V was pared by 0 bases and J by 5 bases, with 9 bases of the junction left unmatched. The CDR3 is CASSLAGAGGRRDTQYF. In DNA form, the CDR3 reads TGTGCCAGCAGCTTAGCCGGGGCGGGGGGGCGCAGAGATACGCAGTATTTT.

This clone was seen only once. J is TRBJ2-1 and V is TRBV30; 9 bases agree with TRBD1. Looked up from germline, CDR1 is GTSNPN and CDR2 is SVGIG (reference sequence). The CDR3 extends over 14 amino acids. V dropped 2 bases and J dropped 5; count of bases not matched to a gene: 4. DNA for the CDR3: TGTGCCTGGAGTTCGGGACAGGGAGACAATGAGCAGTTCTTC. Translated: CAWSSGQGDNEQFF.

This sequence joins TRBV5-6 and TRBJ1-2; TRBD1 agrees at 10 bases. The CDR3 has 17 residues. V lost 1 base and J lost 4; bases outside the gene matches: 10. Per the germline V gene, CDR1 is SGHDT and CDR2 is YYEEEE. CDR3 nucleotides: TGTGCCAGCAGCTTGTCCGGGACAGGGGTTACTCTCTATGGCTACACCTTC. It codes for CASSLSGTGVTLYGYTF. Variable domain in full (rest from reference TRBV5-6 and TRBJ1-2): DAGVTQSPTHLIKTRGQQVTLRCSPKSGHDTVSWYQQALGQGPQFIFQYYEEEERQRGNFPDRFSGHQFPNYSSELNVNALLLGDSALYLCASSLSGTGVTLYGYTFGSGTRLTVV.

The chain employs TRBV27 and TRBJ2-3; D may match TRBD1 or TRBD2 (5 bases each). The ends were cut back, 11 bases at V and 4 bases at J, with 13 bases in the middle. This CDR3 spans 12 amino acids. Germline V lookup: CDR1 MNHEY, CDR2 SMNVEV (reference sequence). CDR3: CACGGPSDTQYF. The CDR3 DNA sequence: TGTGCCTGTGGGGGACCTTCAGATACGCAGTATTTT.

For the CDR3, the DNA is TGTGCCAGCCGGGGTCCTAGCTCCTACGAGCAGTACTTC. This translates into CASRGPSSYEQYF. The V and J genes are TRBV6-5 and TRBJ2-7; D perhaps matches TRBD2 (5 bases). This CDR3 spans 13 amino acids. From germline, CDR1 is MNHEY and CDR2 SVGAGI. V lost 8 bases and J lost 0, with 11 bases in between.

CDR3 amino acids: CASSLTSGDAGELFF. The CDR3 DNA is TGTGCCAGCAGCTTAACTAGCGGGGACGCCGGGGAGCTGTTTTTT. The rearrangement uses TRBV7-8 and TRBJ2-2, with 10 bases lining up with TRBD2. The germline gives CDR1 SGHVS, CDR2 FQNEAQ. The trim removed 2 bases at V and 6 bases at J, leaving 3 bases unmatched. The CDR3 loop spans 15 amino acids.

V gene TRBV2 combines with J gene TRBJ2-5, with D possibly matching TRBD2 (5 bases). V lost 0 bases to trimming and J lost 10 bases, with 21 bases between them. This CDR3 has 16 amino acids. CDR1 and CDR2 from the germline V gene are SNHLY and FYNNEI. DNA of the CDR3: TGTGCCAGCAGTGAAGCGCTTGGCCTAGCTCACCGGGGCCAGTACTTC. This codes for CASSEALGLAHRGQYF.

The chain has TRBV7-8 and TRBJ2-7; D is ambiguous. The CDR3 is made up of 15 amino acids. V was clipped by 5 bases and J by 0 bases, with 14 bases between them. Germline CDR1 and CDR2: SGHVS and FQNEAQ. This CDR3 reads CASSAGPRSSYEQYF. The CDR3 nucleotides read TGTGCCAGCAGCGCCGGGCCTCGAAGCTCCTACGAGCAGTACTTC.

The rearrangement uses TRBV7-8 and TRBJ2-2, with 12 bases fitting TRBD2. Trimming removed 4 bases from V and 7 bases from J; junction bases left unmatched: 10. The length of the CDR3 is 17 residues. Germline loops: CDR1 SGHVS, CDR2 FQNEAQ. Here the CDR3 reads CASSSPLAGGPGGELFF. The CDR3 DNA reads TGTGCCAGCAGCTCACCTCTAGCGGGGGGGCCAGGCGGGGAGCTGTTTTTT.

The V gene is TRBV5-6, the J gene TRBJ1-6, with D unresolved. CDR3 size: 17 residues. Trimming removed 4 bases from V and 0 bases from J, with 14 bases in between. CDR1 and CDR2 (germline): SGHDT, YYEEEE. CDR3 in DNA: TGTGCCAGCAGCCCCTCCCGACGGAGCTCCTATAATTCACCCCTCCACTTT. Amino acid sequence: CASSPSRRSSYNSPLHF. Using reference TRBV5-6 and TRBJ1-6 for the parts outside the CDR3, the full variable domain is DAGVTQSPTHLIKTRGQQVTLRCSPKSGHDTVSWYQQALGQGPQFIFQYYEEEERQRGNFPDRFSGHQFPNYSSELNVNALLLGDSALYLCASSPSRRSSYNSPLHFGNGTRLTVT.

This chain uses TRBV6-6 with TRBJ2-7; D possibly corresponds to TRBD2 (5 bases). The V end lost 4 bases, the J end lost 7 bases, and 8 bases lay between the germline ends. Germline V gene lookup returns CDR1 MNHNY and CDR2 SVGAGI (reference sequence). CDR3 size: 11 residues. CDR3 region: CASSSPGEQYF. Here the CDR3 DNA reads TGTGCCAGCAGTTCCCCGGGGGAGCAGTACTTC.